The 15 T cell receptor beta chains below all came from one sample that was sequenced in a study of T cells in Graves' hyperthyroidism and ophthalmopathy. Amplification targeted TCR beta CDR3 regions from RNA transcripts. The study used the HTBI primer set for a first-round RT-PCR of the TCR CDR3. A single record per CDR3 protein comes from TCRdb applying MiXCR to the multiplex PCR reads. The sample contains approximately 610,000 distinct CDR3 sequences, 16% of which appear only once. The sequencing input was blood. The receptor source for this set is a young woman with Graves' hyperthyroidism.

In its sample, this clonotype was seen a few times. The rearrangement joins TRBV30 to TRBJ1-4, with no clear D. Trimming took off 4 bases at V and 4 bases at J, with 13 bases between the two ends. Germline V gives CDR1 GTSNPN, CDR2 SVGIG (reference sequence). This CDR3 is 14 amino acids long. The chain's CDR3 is CAWNSGRGNEKLFF. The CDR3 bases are TGTGCCTGGAATTCGGGTCGGGGTAATGAAAAACTGTTTTTT.

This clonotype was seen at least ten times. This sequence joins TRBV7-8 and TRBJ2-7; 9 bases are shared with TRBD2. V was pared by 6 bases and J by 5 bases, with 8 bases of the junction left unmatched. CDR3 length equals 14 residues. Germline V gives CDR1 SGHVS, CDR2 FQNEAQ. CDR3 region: CASSIPGLADEQYF. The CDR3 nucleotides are TGTGCCAGCAGTATCCCGGGACTAGCTGACGAGCAGTACTTC.

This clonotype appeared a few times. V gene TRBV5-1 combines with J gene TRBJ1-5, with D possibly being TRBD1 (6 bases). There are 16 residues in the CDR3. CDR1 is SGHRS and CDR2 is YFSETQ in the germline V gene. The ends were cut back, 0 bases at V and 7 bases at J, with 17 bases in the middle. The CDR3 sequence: CASSLEGAGEGQPQHF. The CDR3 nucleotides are TGCGCCAGCAGCTTGGAGGGTGCAGGGGAGGGACAGCCCCAGCATTTT. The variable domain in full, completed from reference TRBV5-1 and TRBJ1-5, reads KAGVTQTPRYLIKTRGQQVTLSCSPISGHRSVSWYQQTPGQGLQFLFEYFSETQRNKGNFPGRFSGRQFSNSRSEMNVSTLELGDSALYLCASSLEGAGEGQPQHFGDGTRLSIL.

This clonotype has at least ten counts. As DNA, the CDR3 is TGTGCCAGCAGCACCGGGGGACTAGCGGCGATCTACGAGCAGTACTTC. It yields the protein CASSTGGLAAIYEQYF. The chain couples TRBV7-2 to TRBJ2-7; TRBD2 aligns across 11 bases. This CDR3 is 16 amino acids long. V shed 5 bases, J shed 3 bases, and the junction held 9 bases outside the gene matches. Per the germline V gene, CDR1 is SGHTA and CDR2 is FQGNSA.

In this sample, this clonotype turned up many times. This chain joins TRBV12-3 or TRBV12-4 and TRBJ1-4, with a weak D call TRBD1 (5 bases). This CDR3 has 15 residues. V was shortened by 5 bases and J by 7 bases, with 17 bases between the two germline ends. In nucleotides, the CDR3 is TGTGCCAGCAGTGAACCGGGACGTGGGGGTGAAAAACTGTTTTTT. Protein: CASSEPGRGGEKLFF.

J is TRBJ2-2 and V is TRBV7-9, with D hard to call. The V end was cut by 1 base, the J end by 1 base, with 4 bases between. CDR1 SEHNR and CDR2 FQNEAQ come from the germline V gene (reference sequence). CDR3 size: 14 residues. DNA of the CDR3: TGTGCCAGCAGCTTAGTTGTGAACACCGGGGAGCTGTTTTTT. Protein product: CASSLVVNTGELFF. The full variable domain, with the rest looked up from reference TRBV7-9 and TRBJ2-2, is DTGVSQNPRHKITKRGQNVTFRCDPISEHNRLYWYRQTLGQGPEFLTYFQNEAQLEKSRLLSDRFSAERPKGSFSTLEIQRTEQGDSAMYLCASSLVVNTGELFFGEGSRLTVL.

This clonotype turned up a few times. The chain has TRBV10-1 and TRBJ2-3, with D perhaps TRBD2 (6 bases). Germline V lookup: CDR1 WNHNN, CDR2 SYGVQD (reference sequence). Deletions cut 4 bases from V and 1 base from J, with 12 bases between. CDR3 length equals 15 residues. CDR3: CASSGEAAGTDTQYF. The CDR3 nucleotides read TGCGCCAGCAGTGGGGAGGCAGCGGGCACAGATACGCAGTATTTT.

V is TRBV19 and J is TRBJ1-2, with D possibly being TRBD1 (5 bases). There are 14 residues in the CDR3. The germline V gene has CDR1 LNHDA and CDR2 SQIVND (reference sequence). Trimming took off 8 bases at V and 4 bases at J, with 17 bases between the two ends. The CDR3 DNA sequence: TGTGCCAGTCGCCCTCCGGGAGGGACCTATGGCTACACCTTC. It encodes CASRPPGGTYGYTF.

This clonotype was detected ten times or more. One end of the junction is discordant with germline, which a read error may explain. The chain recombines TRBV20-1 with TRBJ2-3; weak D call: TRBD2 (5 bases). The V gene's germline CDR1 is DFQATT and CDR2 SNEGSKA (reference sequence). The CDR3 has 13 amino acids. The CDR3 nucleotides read TGCAGTACTAGACCAGCAGGAACAGATACGCAGTATTTT. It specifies CSTRPAGTDTQYF.

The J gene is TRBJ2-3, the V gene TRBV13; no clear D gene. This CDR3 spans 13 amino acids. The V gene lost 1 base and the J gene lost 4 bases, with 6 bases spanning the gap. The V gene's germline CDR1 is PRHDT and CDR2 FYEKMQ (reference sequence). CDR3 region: CASSLVPSDTQYF. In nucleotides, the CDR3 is TGTGCCAGCAGCTTAGTTCCCTCAGATACGCAGTATTTT.

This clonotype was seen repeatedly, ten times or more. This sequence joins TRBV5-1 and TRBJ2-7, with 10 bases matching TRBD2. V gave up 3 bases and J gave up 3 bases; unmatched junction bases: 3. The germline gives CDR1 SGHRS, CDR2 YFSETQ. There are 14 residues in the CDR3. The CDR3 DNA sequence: TGCGCCAGCAGCTGGCCTAGCGGGAGCTACGAGCAGTACTTC. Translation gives CASSWPSGSYEQYF.

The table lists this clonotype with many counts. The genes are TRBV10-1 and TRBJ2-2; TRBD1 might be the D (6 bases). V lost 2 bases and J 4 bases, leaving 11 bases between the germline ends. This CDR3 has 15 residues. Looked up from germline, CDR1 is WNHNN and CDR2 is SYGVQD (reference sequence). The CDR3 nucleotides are TGCGCCAGCAGTGAGACAGGGATGAGCACCGGGGAGCTGTTTTTT. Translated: CASSETGMSTGELFF.

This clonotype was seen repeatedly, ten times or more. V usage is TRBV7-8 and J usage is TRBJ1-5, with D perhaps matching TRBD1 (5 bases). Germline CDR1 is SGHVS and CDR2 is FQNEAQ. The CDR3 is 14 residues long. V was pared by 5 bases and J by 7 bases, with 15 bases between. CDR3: CASSDRDLSQPQHF. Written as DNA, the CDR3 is TGTGCCAGCAGCGACCGGGACCTGAGCCAGCCCCAGCATTTT.

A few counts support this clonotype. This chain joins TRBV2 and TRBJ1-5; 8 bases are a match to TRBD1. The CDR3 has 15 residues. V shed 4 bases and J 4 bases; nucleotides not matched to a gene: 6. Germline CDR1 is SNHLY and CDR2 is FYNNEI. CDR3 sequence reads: CASSGRTGKNQPQHF. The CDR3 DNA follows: TGTGCCAGCAGTGGCCGGACAGGGAAAAATCAGCCCCAGCATTTT. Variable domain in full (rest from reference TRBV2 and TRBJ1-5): EPEVTQTPSHQVTQMGQEVILRCVPISNHLYFYWYRQILGQKVEFLVSFYNNEISEKSEIFDDQFSVERPDGSNFTLKIRSTKLEDSAMYFCASSGRTGKNQPQHFGDGTRLSIL.

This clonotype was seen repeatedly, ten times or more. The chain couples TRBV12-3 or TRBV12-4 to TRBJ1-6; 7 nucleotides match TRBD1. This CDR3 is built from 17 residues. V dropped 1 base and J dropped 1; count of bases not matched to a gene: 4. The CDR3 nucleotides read TGTGCCAGCAGTTTAGGTCAGGGGGGATCCTATAATTCACCCCTCCACTTT. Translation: CASSLGQGGSYNSPLHF.